This TCR beta chain appears in the sequencing data of a study of long-term antiretroviral therapy in people with HIV. Sequencing relied on immunoSEQ assay v3.0, run at survey level. The assay was immunoSEQ multiplex PCR, and TCRdb's table has in-frame clones only and misses some. Of approximately 16,000 clones listed, 78% were seen once; the top ten hold about 13%. Study-wide findings and caveats: Dominating the repertoire at all time points were the clones that expanded before ART.

Details on this clone: Its antigen is currently unknown.

The V gene's germline CDR1 is GTSNPN and CDR2 SVGIG (reference sequence). The CDR3 is made up of 14 amino acids. The trim removed 1 base at V and 8 bases at J, leaving 2 bases unmatched. J is TRBJ1-6 and V is TRBV30; 10 bases match TRBD1. The sample consisted of unsorted PBMCs, taken less than 3.3 years after starting antiretroviral therapy. The receptor comes from a woman aged 40 to 50 with HIV. The CDR3 nucleotides read TGTGCCTGGAGTGCCGGGACAGGGGATTCACCCCTCCACTTT. This codes for CAWSAGTGDSPLHF. Complete variable domain (other parts from reference TRBV30 and TRBJ1-6): SQTIHQWPATLVQPVGSPLSLECTVEGTSNPNLYWYRQAAGRGLQLLFYSVGIGQISSEVPQNLSASRPQDRQFILSSKKLLLSDSGFYLCAWSAGTGDSPLHFGNGTRLTVT.